This TCR beta chain stems from a study of blood T cell repertoires in COVID-19. Across the whole study: PBMCs, B-cell-depleted T cells, or T cells provided the cDNA or gDNA that made up the material.

Profiled with immunoSEQ multiplex PCR; TCRdb holds only in-frame clones, not every one. The sample lists tens of thousands of clones, over 70% occurring once. The CDR3 totals 17 residues. Trimming shortened V by 1 base and J by 7 bases, and 26 bases separated the two germline ends. Germline V lookup: CDR1 SQVTM, CDR2 ANQGSEA. This TCR was recovered from a human donor with active or convalescent COVID-19. The donor label of this sample is uncertain. The specimen was peripheral blood. V usage is TRBV29-1 and J usage is TRBJ2-7; weak D call: TRBD2 (6 bases). In DNA form, the CDR3 reads TGCAGCGTTGAAGGTATGGGGCGAGCGGGCCCGTCTAGGGAGCAGTACTTC. This gives the protein CSVEGMGRAGPSREQYF.